The T cell receptor (beta chain) described here comes from a study of T cell responses to AZD1222 COVID-19 vaccine (dated by TCRdb to the early 2020s). About the full investigation: TCR sequencing was performed for 233 trial participants, of whom 200 to 210 were given two doses of AZD1222 and around 25 were given two doses of MenACWY control vaccine. Trial participants were enrolled by age into 18-55, 56-69 and 70-plus year subgroups, with about 150, 28 and 57 TCR-sequenced participants respectively.

The CDR3 sequence holds 18 residues, the cysteine and phenylalanine included. Only CDR3 DNA remains: 54 bases, in frame from the first base. CDR1 MGHRA and CDR2 YSYEKL were looked up in the germline V gene. V and J are trimmed by 4 bases and 4 bases, and the gene matches miss 14 bases of the junction. The CDR3 regions of human TCRbeta chains were subjected to immunosequencing. As for the authors' bioinformatics: Repertoire TCRs were matched against a reference library of SARS-CoV-2-specific TCRs generated with the MIRA antigen-specificity platform. Breadth was defined as the fraction of unique TCRs that were SARS-CoV-2-associated, and depth was defined as the fraction of total T cells that were SARS-CoV-2-associated. Using the MIRA data, each spike-specific TCR was assigned both to the spike region to which the TCR was reactive and to a CD4 or CD8 class. Log10-transformed breadth and depth values were compared by one-way ANOVA with Sidak's multiple comparisons tests. In TCRdb, the immuneACCESS table is reduced to in-frame sequences with V and J assigned. These tables do not hold every clone; where another copy was compared, an unresolved V gene accounts for under half, and the others remain unexplained. D and trimming were read from the DNA, whereas the V and J calls and clone size are those reported in that table. Across this sample there are some 99,000 clones, with roughly 90% seen only once. The top ten hold roughly 15% of the sample.

Results and caveats for the whole study, not just this receptor: Reportedly, almost half of the unique spike-specific TCRs recognized epitopes lying outside the regions that are mutated in the B.1.351 and B.1.1.7 variants. Conclusions about previously exposed vaccinees are limited because only a handful of AZD1222 recipients were SARS-CoV-2 seropositive at baseline. Because no samples from the day 14 peak response were available, repertoires could be characterized only after the peak T cell response. The whole spike protein was spanned by vaccine-associated CD4 TCRs, and dominant responses were seen in regions 160-218 and 743-854. Participants were mostly white British and included more females than males, and it was suggested by the authors that clonal diversity may have been underestimated. After two AZD1222 doses, spike-specific TCR breadth and depth were significantly higher than at day 0 and than in MenACWY recipients. The 56-69-year group was small, and its depth increase did not reach significance, likely because of low power.

With regard to this clone: This receptor's antigen is unknown. Per-base quality was not reported, and no clone a single base away is much larger than it.

The time point label, read with the paper, signifies: about 28 days (+/-7) after the second vaccine dose. Because spike-specific TCR depth and breadth did not differ between the two schedules, AZD1222 recipients who got a second dose at roughly 4 weeks were pooled with those who got a second dose at roughly 12 weeks. Vaccinee samples were obtained from the UK trials COV001 and COV002, which included a single-blind randomized controlled phase 2/3 trial of AZD1222 (ChAdOx1 nCoV-19) in healthy adults. For TCRbeta chain sequencing, PBMC samples were collected from trial participants at day 0 and at day 28 after the second dose.

The chain is assembled from TRBV4-1 and TRBJ2-3, with 10 bases matching TRBD2. This TCR was recovered from an adult who received the AZD1222 COVID-19 vaccine. The input for sequencing was peripheral blood, taken 28 days after the second AZD1222 dose. The sequenced DNA is TGCGCCAGCAGCCCCCGAGGCCCAGCGGGAGGGTATGCAGATACGCAGTATTTT. Its translation reads: CASSPRGPAGGYADTQYF.